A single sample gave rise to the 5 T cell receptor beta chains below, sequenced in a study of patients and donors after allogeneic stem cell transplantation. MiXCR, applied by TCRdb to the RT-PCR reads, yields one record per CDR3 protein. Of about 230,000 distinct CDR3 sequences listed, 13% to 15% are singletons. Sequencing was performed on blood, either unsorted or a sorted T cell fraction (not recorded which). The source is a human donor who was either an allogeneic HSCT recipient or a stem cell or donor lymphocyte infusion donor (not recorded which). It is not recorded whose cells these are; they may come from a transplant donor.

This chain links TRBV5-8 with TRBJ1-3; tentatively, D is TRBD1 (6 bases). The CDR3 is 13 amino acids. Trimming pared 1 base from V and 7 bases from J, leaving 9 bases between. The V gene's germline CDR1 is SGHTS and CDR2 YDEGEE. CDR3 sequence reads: CASSLTGRNTIYF. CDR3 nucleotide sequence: TGTGCCAGCAGCTTGACAGGGCGGAACACCATATATTTT.

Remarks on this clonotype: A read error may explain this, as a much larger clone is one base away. Here the CDR3 reads CASSQGLAGIETQYF. CDR3 DNA: TGTGCCAGCAGCCAGGGACTAGCGGGGATAGAGACCCAGTACTTC. V gene TRBV7-3 combines with J gene TRBJ2-5, with 13 bases fitting TRBD2. The CDR3 runs 15 residues. V was pared by 5 bases and J by 4 bases, with 4 bases of the junction left unmatched. Germline-derived CDR1 and CDR2 are SGHTA and FQGTGA. Full variable domain (remainder filled in from reference TRBV7-3 and TRBJ2-5): GAGVSQTPSNKVTEKGKYVELRCDPISGHTALYWYRQSLGQGPEFLIYFQGTGAADDSGLPNDRFFAVRPEGSVSTLKIQRTERGDSAVYLCASSQGLAGIETQYFGPGTRLLVL.

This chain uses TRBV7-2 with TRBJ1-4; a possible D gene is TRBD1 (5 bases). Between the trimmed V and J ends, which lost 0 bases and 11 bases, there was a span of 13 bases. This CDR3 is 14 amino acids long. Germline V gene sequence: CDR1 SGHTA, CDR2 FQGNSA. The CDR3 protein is CASSLAGQAAKLFF. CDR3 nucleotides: TGTGCCAGCAGCTTAGCGGGGCAGGCTGCTAAACTGTTTTTT. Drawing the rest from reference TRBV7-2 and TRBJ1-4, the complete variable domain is GAGVSQSPSNKVTEKGKDVELRCDPISGHTALYWYRQSLGQGLEFLIYFQGNSAPDKSGLPSDRFSAERTGGSVSTLTIQRTQQEDSAVYLCASSLAGQAAKLFFGSGTQLSVL.

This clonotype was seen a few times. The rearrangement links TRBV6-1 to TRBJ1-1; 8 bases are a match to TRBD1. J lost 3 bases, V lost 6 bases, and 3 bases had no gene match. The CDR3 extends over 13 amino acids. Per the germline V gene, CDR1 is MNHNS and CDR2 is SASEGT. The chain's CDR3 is CASRDRAYTEAFF. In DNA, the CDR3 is TGTGCCAGCAGGGACAGGGCATACACTGAAGCTTTCTTT.

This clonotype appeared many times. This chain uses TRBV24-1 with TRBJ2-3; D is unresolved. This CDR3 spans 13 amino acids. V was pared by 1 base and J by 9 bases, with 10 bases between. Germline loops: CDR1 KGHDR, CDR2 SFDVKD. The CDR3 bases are TGTGCCACCAGTGATTTTGGTTCGGAGACGCAGTATTTT. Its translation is CATSDFGSETQYF.